Below are 26 T cell receptor beta chains sequenced from a single sample in a study of patients and donors after allogeneic stem cell transplantation. TCRdb recomputed calls from the RT-PCR reads with MiXCR, one row per CDR3 protein. The sample gives over 150,000 distinct CDR3 sequences, about 30% of which show up once; about 3.3% is in the top ten. Sequenced: blood, either unsorted or a sorted T cell fraction (not recorded which). The origin of the receptors is a human donor who was either an allogeneic HSCT recipient or a stem cell or donor lymphocyte infusion donor (not recorded which). It is not recorded whose cells these are; they may come from a transplant donor.

The chain joins TRBV25-1 to TRBJ2-5; D gene uncertain. The CDR3 has 16 amino acids. From germline, CDR1 is MGHDK and CDR2 SYGVNS. V gave up 1 base and J gave up 5 bases, with 17 bases separating them. The CDR3 DNA is TGTGCCAGCAGTGAATCCTCTAGGATTTATAAGGAGACCCAGTACTTC. It encodes CASSESSRIYKETQYF.

The chain carries TRBV2 and TRBJ1-5; 9 nucleotides agree with TRBD1. CDR1 SNHLY and CDR2 FYNNEI come from the germline V gene. The V segment lost 7 bases and the J segment 5 bases; nucleotides outside the gene matches: 6. This CDR3 is 14 amino acids long. The DNA for the CDR3 is TGTGCCAGCACGGGACAGGGACCCTATCAGCCCCAGCATTTT. Amino acids: CASTGQGPYQPQHF.

This clonotype was recorded a few times. The CDR3 here is CASSLGGSVHNEKLFF. The CDR3, as DNA: TGTGCCAGCAGCTTAGGGGGGTCAGTACATAATGAAAAACTGTTTTTT. The V gene is TRBV7-2, the J gene TRBJ1-4; a weak D match, TRBD1 (5 bases). CDR1 is SGHTA, CDR2 FQGNSA, per germline. V was shortened by 1 base and J by 4 bases, with 13 bases between the two germline ends. The CDR3 is 16 amino acids.

The sample holds many counts of this clonotype. This sequence joins TRBV20-1 and TRBJ2-6; D call uncertain. The ends were cut back, 6 bases at V and 2 bases at J, with 2 bases in the middle. This CDR3 is built from 11 residues. The germline V gene encodes CDR1 DFQATT and CDR2 SNEGSKA (reference sequence). In DNA, the CDR3 is TGCAGTGCGGCTGGGGCCAACGTCCTGACTTTC. It codes for CSAAGANVLTF.

The gene calls are TRBV20-1 and TRBJ2-2; the D is unclear. CDR3 size: 13 residues. From germline, CDR1 is DFQATT and CDR2 SNEGSKA (reference sequence). V was cut by 0 bases and J by 1 base, with 3 bases left in between. CDR3 nucleotides: TGCAGTGCTAGAGATTGGAACACCGGGGAGCTGTTTTTT. Protein: CSARDWNTGELFF.

This chain connects TRBV5-1 to TRBJ1-2, with 8 bases aligning to TRBD1. The CDR3 has 15 amino acids. J was trimmed by 0 bases and V by 4 bases; bases with no gene match: 5. Germline CDR1 and CDR2: SGHRS and YFSETQ. The chain's CDR3 is CASSPQGGPNYGYTF. DNA for the CDR3: TGCGCCAGCAGCCCACAGGGGGGCCCTAACTATGGCTACACCTTC.

The genes are TRBV4-2 and TRBJ2-3; TRBD2 aligns across 8 bases. Germline-derived CDR1 and CDR2 are LGHNA and YNFKEQ. The J segment lost 11 bases and the V segment lost 0 bases, leaving 10 bases of the junction unmatched. CDR3 size: 15 residues. This CDR3 reads CASSQDPGRLAGQYF. CDR3 bases: TGTGCCAGCAGCCAAGATCCGGGTAGGCTAGCGGGGCAGTATTTT.

The chain employs TRBV5-1 and TRBJ1-5; tentative D call: TRBD1 (5 bases). The length of the CDR3 is 14 residues. Trimming removed 4 bases at V and 2 bases at J, with 10 bases between. Germline values: CDR1 SGHRS, CDR2 YFSETQ. CDR3 protein: CASSPGSGNQPQHF. CDR3 DNA: TGCGCCAGCAGCCCAGGGAGTGGCAATCAGCCCCAGCATTTT.

This clonotype was picked up a small number of times. The chain carries TRBV20-1 and TRBJ2-7; D is unresolved. The CDR3 has 14 residues. Trimming took off 4 bases at V and 0 bases at J, with 13 bases between the two ends. Germline assignment: CDR1 DFQATT and CDR2 SNEGSKA (reference sequence). The CDR3 sequence is CSATDPDFSYEQYF. CDR3 bases: TGCAGTGCTACGGACCCCGACTTCTCCTACGAGCAGTACTTC.

V usage is TRBV7-2 and J usage is TRBJ2-5; 10 bases fit TRBD1. The germline V gene encodes CDR1 SGHTA and CDR2 FQGNSA. The CDR3 extends over 17 amino acids. The J segment lost 3 bases and the V segment lost 2 bases, leaving 9 bases of the junction unmatched. This CDR3 is CASSLRLRGQGKETQYF. The CDR3 coding sequence is TGTGCCAGCAGCTTAAGACTACGGGGACAGGGGAAAGAGACCCAGTACTTC.

V gene TRBV27 combines with J gene TRBJ1-1; 11 bases fit TRBD1. V lost 4 bases and J lost 7; bases outside the gene matches: 5. The length of the CDR3 is 14 residues. CDR1 MNHEY and CDR2 SMNVEV come from the germline V gene (reference sequence). Here the CDR3 DNA reads TGTGCCAGCAGTTCGCCGGGACAGGGGGTTGAAGCTTTCTTT. This translates into CASSSPGQGVEAFF.

The chain joins TRBV20-1 to TRBJ1-4; perhaps TRBD1 as D (6 bases). V lost 6 bases and J 4 bases, leaving 15 bases between the germline ends. The CDR3 has 14 residues. Germline values: CDR1 DFQATT, CDR2 SNEGSKA (reference sequence). The CDR3 is CSAPKTGFNEKLFF. DNA of the CDR3: TGCAGTGCCCCGAAGACAGGCTTTAATGAAAAACTGTTTTTT.

The chain combines TRBV5-1 with TRBJ2-1; tentative D call: TRBD2 (6 bases). The ends were cut back, 0 bases at V and 5 bases at J, with 12 bases in the middle. CDR1 is SGHRS, CDR2 YFSETQ, per germline. The CDR3 loop spans 15 amino acids. The DNA of the CDR3 is TGCGCCAGCAGCTTGGAGGCTAGCGCGCACAATGAGCAGTTCTTC. Protein: CASSLEASAHNEQFF.

This clonotype was seen a handful of times. V usage is TRBV15 and J usage is TRBJ2-4, with D maybe TRBD1 (6 bases). Between the trimmed V and J ends, which lost 0 bases and 6 bases, there was a span of 15 bases. Germline V gene data show CDR1 as LNHNV and CDR2 as YYDKDF (reference sequence). The CDR3 covers 16 residues. CDR3 nucleotides: TGTGCCACCAGCAGAGATTTACAGGGTGGTAGAAACATTCAGTACTTC. Protein sequence: CATSRDLQGGRNIQYF.

In this sample, this clonotype turned up many times. This chain connects TRBV27 to TRBJ1-2; TRBD1 might be the D (5 bases). Germline loops: CDR1 MNHEY, CDR2 SMNVEV (reference sequence). The CDR3 totals 13 residues. V was trimmed by 6 bases and J by 2 bases, leaving 10 bases between them. CDR3 bases: TGTGCCAGCAGCTCGACAGAGAACTATGGCTACACCTTC. Translating gives CASSSTENYGYTF.

The CDR3 DNA reads as TGTGCCAGCAGTTTACACAGGGAGGGAGAGCAGTACTTC. Amino acids: CASSLHREGEQYF. The chain carries TRBV28 and TRBJ2-7; tentatively, D is TRBD2 (7 bases). This CDR3 contains 13 residues. Per germline, CDR1 MDHEN and CDR2 SYDVKM. V gave up 2 bases and J gave up 7 bases, with 12 bases separating them.

This clonotype was detected a few times. V usage is TRBV5-1 and J usage is TRBJ2-3; 11 positions match TRBD2. The J segment lost 4 bases and the V segment lost 4 bases, leaving 8 bases of the junction unmatched. This CDR3 contains 16 residues. The germline CDR1 and CDR2 sequences are SGHRS and YFSETQ. The CDR3 sequence is CASSLPTSGIADTQYF. CDR3 coding DNA: TGCGCCAGCAGCCTGCCGACTAGCGGGATTGCAGATACGCAGTATTTT.

The CDR3 region has the DNA TGTGCCAGCAGCTACAACAGGGGAGTCACAGATACGCAGTATTTT. Translated, it gives CASSYNRGVTDTQYF. This sequence joins TRBV27 and TRBJ2-3; 7 nucleotides agree with TRBD1. Trimming removed 6 bases from V and 2 bases from J; junction bases left unmatched: 8. The CDR3 loop spans 15 amino acids. Germline V gives CDR1 MNHEY, CDR2 SMNVEV (reference sequence).

The gene calls are TRBV9 and TRBJ1-2; a possible D gene is TRBD1 (6 bases). Trimming removed 0 bases from V and 7 bases from J, with 16 bases in between. CDR3 size: 15 residues. Germline CDR1 reads SGDLS; CDR2 reads YYNGEE. The CDR3, as DNA: TGTGCCAGCAGCGTAGCAGAGGGGGGTCTGCGTGGCTACACCTTC. Its protein product is CASSVAEGGLRGYTF.

The gene calls are TRBV4-1 and TRBJ2-7, with a tentative D call TRBD2 (5 bases). V was clipped by 1 base and J by 1 base, with 14 bases between them. Germline V gene data show CDR1 as MGHRA and CDR2 as YSYEKL. The CDR3 is 16 residues long. The CDR3 reads CASSQGPGSVSYEQYF. DNA of the CDR3: TGCGCCAGCAGCCAAGGGCCCGGTAGCGTTTCCTACGAGCAGTACTTC.

The chain joins TRBV15 to TRBJ1-1; 9 positions match TRBD1. Trimming took 0 bases from V and 1 from J; bases not matched to a gene: 15. This CDR3 contains 20 residues. Germline assignment: CDR1 LNHNV and CDR2 YYDKDF (reference sequence). The CDR3 is CATSRDYGQGTRRPNTEAFF. As DNA, the CDR3 is TGTGCCACCAGCAGAGATTACGGACAGGGGACAAGACGACCGAACACTGAAGCTTTCTTT.

J is TRBJ2-1 and V is TRBV10-1; D remains ambiguous. This CDR3 is 15 amino acids long. Germline V CDR1 and CDR2: WNHNN, SYGVQD (reference sequence). Trimming took 3 bases from V and 1 from J, leaving 10 bases between them. The CDR3, as DNA: TGCGCCAGCAGTGACCAGGACGGTTCCTACAATGAGCAGTTCTTC. Amino acid sequence: CASSDQDGSYNEQFF.

The genes are TRBV7-2 and TRBJ1-6; D is unresolved. The CDR3 is 16 residues long. Germline loops: CDR1 SGHTA, CDR2 FQGNSA. V gave up 6 bases and J gave up 4 bases, with 16 bases separating them. The CDR3 DNA sequence: TGTGCCAGCAGTCCCGCCCCCAGGCATTATAATTCACCCCTCCACTTT. Its protein is CASSPAPRHYNSPLHF.

This clonotype was seen many times. V usage is TRBV7-9 and J usage is TRBJ1-1; maybe TRBD1 (5 bases). The CDR3 loop spans 13 amino acids. CDR1 SEHNR and CDR2 FQNEAQ come from the germline V gene (reference sequence). Trimming shortened V by 11 bases and J by 0 bases, and 13 bases separated the two germline ends. Here the CDR3 DNA reads TGTGCCTTAGAGAGGGGATTGAACACTGAAGCTTTCTTT. Translation gives CALERGLNTEAFF.

CDR3 coding DNA: TGTGCCAGCAGTCCTGACAGGGCCAATCAGCCCCAGCATTTT. This encodes CASSPDRANQPQHF. V and J are TRBV6-6 and TRBJ1-5, with TRBD1 identical over 7 bases. This CDR3 has 14 residues. Per the germline V gene, CDR1 is MNHNY and CDR2 is SVGAGI (reference sequence). With V trimmed by 5 bases and J by 3 bases, 4 bases remained unmatched.

This clonotype was detected only a few times. The rearrangement links TRBV29-1 to TRBJ1-2, with no clear D. Germline V gene lookup returns CDR1 SQVTM and CDR2 ANQGSEA. The CDR3 totals 13 residues. The V gene lost 0 bases and the J gene lost 4 bases, with 9 bases spanning the gap. The CDR3 is CSVEDRHFYGYTF. Here the CDR3 DNA reads TGCAGCGTTGAAGATAGGCACTTCTATGGCTACACCTTC.